Shown below are 29 T cell receptor beta chains from a single sample sequenced in a study of memory CD4+ T cells and cytomegalovirus serostatus. The data were produced by immunoSEQ multiplex PCR, yet TCRdb's version contains in-frame clones alone and is incomplete. Counted here are roughly 53,000 clones, around 78% occurring once; the ten biggest clones make up around 1.6%. The sort gate was single viable CD3+CD4+CD8-CD45RO+ cells for memory CD4+ T cells. Sample: memory CD4+ T cells from blood. The receptors stem from an adult in good health and CMV-seronegative.

This clone appeared once. V gene TRBV5-4 combines with J gene TRBJ2-1; D not certain. Per germline, CDR1 SGHNT and CDR2 YYREEE (reference sequence). This CDR3 spans 15 amino acids. Trimming cost V 0 bases and J 7 bases, with 14 bases left between them. The CDR3 DNA reads TGTGCCAGCAGCTTGGGTCGGTCTTTCGAGAATGAGCAGTTCTTC. It translates to CASSLGRSFENEQFF.

The rearrangement joins TRBV9 to TRBJ2-1; 11 nucleotides align to TRBD2. Germline lookup yields CDR1 SGDLS and CDR2 YYNGEE. The CDR3 runs 16 residues. V shed 0 bases, J shed 4 bases, and the junction held 3 bases outside the gene matches. The CDR3 region is CASSVAGTSGYNEQFF. The CDR3 DNA sequence: TGTGCCAGCAGCGTAGCCGGGACTAGCGGTTACAATGAGCAGTTCTTC.

J is TRBJ2-4 and V is TRBV2; D not certain. The germline CDR1 and CDR2 sequences are SNHLY and FYNNEI. The CDR3 spans 16 residues. The ends were cut back, 1 base at V and 6 bases at J, with 16 bases in the middle. In nucleotides, the CDR3 is TGTGCCAGCAGTGAAGGCCCCCGGGTAGTTTTAAACATTCAGTACTTC. It translates to CASSEGPRVVLNIQYF.

This clone was counted a single time. The V gene is TRBV28, the J gene TRBJ2-5; the D gene is possibly TRBD1 (5 bases). V dropped 4 bases and J dropped 5 bases, with 14 bases sitting between them. This CDR3 has 14 residues. CDR1 and CDR2 (germline): MDHEN, SYDVKM. Here the CDR3 reads CASSSAAGSETQYF. The CDR3 DNA reads TGTGCCAGCAGTTCCGCGGCAGGGTCGGAGACCCAGTACTTC.

This clone occurred a few times. The rearrangement uses TRBV28 and TRBJ1-1; TRBD1 matches at 8 bases. V lost 5 bases, J lost 4 bases, and 9 bases stayed unmatched. The CDR3 contains 15 residues. In germline, CDR1 is MDHEN, CDR2 SYDVKM. The CDR3 nucleotides read TGTGCCAGCAGTCTACGACGGACAGGGCGCACTGAAGCTTTCTTT. Amino acid sequence: CASSLRRTGRTEAFF.

This rearrangement joins TRBV30 to TRBJ1-2; D perhaps matches TRBD1 (6 bases). The CDR3 contains 14 residues. The V end was cut by 2 bases, the J end by 7 bases, with 17 bases between. Per germline, CDR1 GTSNPN and CDR2 SVGIG (reference sequence). The CDR3 loop is CAWSSYRGASGYTF. CDR3 in DNA: TGTGCCTGGAGTTCTTATCGGGGGGCCTCTGGCTACACCTTC.

J is TRBJ1-1 and V is TRBV12-5, with D unresolved. Trimming took off 6 bases at V and 4 bases at J, with 21 bases between the two ends. Germline V gives CDR1 LGHNT, CDR2 FRNRAP. The CDR3 length is 16 residues. CDR3 in amino acids: CASGRDTIEKGTEAFF. The CDR3 DNA reads as TGTGCTAGTGGACGAGACACAATAGAGAAGGGCACTGAAGCTTTCTTT.

The gene calls are TRBV4-3 and TRBJ2-7; TRBD1 might be the D (5 bases). Germline V gene data show CDR1 as LGHNA and CDR2 as YSLEER. This CDR3 is 14 amino acids long. Trimming removed 1 base at V and 2 bases at J, with 9 bases between. Here the CDR3 reads CASSQGQLTYEQYF. The CDR3 nucleotides are TGCGCCAGCAGCCAAGGACAGTTAACCTACGAGCAGTACTTC.

The rearrangement uses TRBV15 and TRBJ2-5, with D maybe TRBD2 (6 bases). Germline V gene data show CDR1 as LNHNV and CDR2 as YYDKDF (reference sequence). This CDR3 region has 19 residues. Trimming took 0 bases from V and 4 from J, leaving 24 bases between them. In nucleotides, the CDR3 is TGTGCCACCAGCAGAGATCGAAGGGCGGGCCGGGGGTTAGGAGAGACCCAGTACTTC. Its protein is CATSRDRRAGRGLGETQYF. The entire variable domain, with the rest obtained from reference TRBV15 and TRBJ2-5, is as follows: DAMVIQNPRYQVTQFGKPVTLSCSQTLNHNVMYWYQQKSSQAPKLLFHYYDKDFNNEADTPDNFQSRRPNTSFCFLDIRSPGLGDTAMYLCATSRDRRAGRGLGETQYFGPGTRLLVL.

V is TRBV7-6 and J is TRBJ2-7, with no clear D. The V end lost 5 bases, the J end lost 1 base, and 12 bases lay between the germline ends. Germline-derived CDR1 and CDR2 are SGHVS and FNYEAQ. This CDR3 contains 14 residues. The CDR3 DNA reads as TGTGCCAGCAGCCAACTTTACTCATCCTACGAGCAGTACTTC. Amino acid sequence: CASSQLYSSYEQYF.

This clone was detected once. The rearrangement joins TRBV18 to TRBJ2-7, with 9 bases identical to TRBD1. V was clipped by 5 bases and J by 6 bases; unmatched bases: 17. The germline V gene encodes CDR1 KGHSH and CDR2 LQKENI. This CDR3 is 17 amino acids long. Written as DNA, the CDR3 is TGTGCCAGCTCATCCTCTGCACCGGGGACAGGGCTTCGCGAGCAGTACTTC. Translated, it gives CASSSSAPGTGLREQYF.

The rearrangement joins TRBV7-6 to TRBJ1-4; TRBD1 might be the D (5 bases). The germline V gene encodes CDR1 SGHVS and CDR2 FNYEAQ. The CDR3 contains 15 residues. Trimming left V 3 bases short and J 6 bases short, with 14 bases between. The CDR3 bases are TGTGCCAGCAGCTTGTCCGGGACTCGCGATGAAAAACTGTTTTTT. Its translation is CASSLSGTRDEKLFF.

This chain links TRBV28 with TRBJ2-2; D gene unclear. The germline V and J ends were trimmed by 6 bases and 11 bases, with 10 bases remaining between them. This CDR3 has 11 amino acids. The germline CDR1 and CDR2 sequences are MDHEN and SYDVKM. CDR3 region: CASSRYEELFF. CDR3 sequence (DNA): TGTGCCAGCAGCCGATACGAAGAGCTGTTTTTT.

The V and J genes are TRBV5-4 and TRBJ2-3; D ambiguous. The V and J ends lost 1 base and 2 bases respectively, with 14 bases between them. Looked up from germline, CDR1 is SGHNT and CDR2 is YYREEE (reference sequence). This CDR3 has 16 amino acids. CDR3 loop: CASSLFGVAPTDTQYF. The CDR3, as DNA: TGTGCCAGCAGCTTGTTCGGTGTGGCCCCCACAGATACGCAGTATTTT.

The chain employs TRBV4-3 and TRBJ1-3; D is ambiguous. Trimming cost V 0 bases and J 4 bases, with 7 bases left between them. Germline loops: CDR1 LGHNA, CDR2 YSLEER. The CDR3 covers 14 residues. CDR3 loop: CASSQDSNGNTIYF. CDR3 bases: TGCGCCAGCAGCCAAGACTCAAACGGAAACACCATATATTTT.

By share, this clone counts as medium-sized. The chain links TRBV10-1 to TRBJ1-1; D is unresolved. From germline, CDR1 is WNHNN and CDR2 SYGVQD (reference sequence). The CDR3 runs to 13 residues. Trimming cost V 0 bases and J 8 bases, with 10 bases left between them. DNA for the CDR3: TGCGCCAGCAGTGAGTCGACCGGGCGGGAAGCTTTCTTT. It codes for CASSESTGREAFF.

This clone was picked up one time. This chain links TRBV7-9 with TRBJ2-7; TRBD1 aligns across 7 bases. With 3 bases clipped from V and 10 bases from J, the junction kept 6 bases outside the gene matches. The CDR3 totals 12 residues. Germline lookup yields CDR1 SEHNR and CDR2 FQNEAQ (reference sequence). The CDR3 spells CASSLPQGFQYF. The DNA for the CDR3 is TGTGCCAGCAGCTTGCCACAGGGGTTCCAGTACTTC.

This clone has just one count. The rearrangement uses TRBV6-1 and TRBJ2-7, with unresolved D. Germline V gene lookup returns CDR1 MNHNS and CDR2 SASEGT. The CDR3 spans 14 residues. V was pared by 1 base and J by 1 base, with 8 bases between. DNA for the CDR3: TGTGCCAGCAGTGAAGTGCGGCTATCCTACGAGCAGTACTTC. It translates to CASSEVRLSYEQYF.

This clone was seen just once. The rearrangement joins TRBV6-5 to TRBJ1-1; D unresolved. CDR3 size: 14 residues. V dropped 2 bases and J dropped 0 bases, with 7 bases sitting between them. Germline V lookup: CDR1 MNHEY, CDR2 SVGAGI. This CDR3 reads CASSYQELNTEAFF. CDR3 in DNA: TGTGCCAGCAGTTACCAGGAGCTGAACACTGAAGCTTTCTTT.

V is TRBV28 and J is TRBJ2-6, with D possibly matching TRBD1 (5 bases). Germline V CDR1 and CDR2: MDHEN, SYDVKM. With 4 bases removed from V and 2 bases from J, the gap between germline ends came to 15 bases. CDR3 length: 17 residues. CDR3 amino acids: CASSSTGVTPGANVLTF. Written as DNA, the CDR3 is TGTGCCAGCAGTTCAACAGGTGTTACTCCTGGGGCCAACGTCCTGACTTTC.

This chain links TRBV9 with TRBJ1-2, with D possibly TRBD1 on 5 matching bases. The CDR3 is 14 residues long. Per germline, CDR1 SGDLS and CDR2 YYNGEE. Trimming cost V 0 bases and J 4 bases, with 10 bases left between them. For the CDR3, the DNA is TGTGCCAGCAGCGTAGGCCAGGGAAGCTATGGCTACACCTTC. This sequence encodes CASSVGQGSYGYTF.

The rearrangement links TRBV7-6 to TRBJ1-1, with D possibly TRBD1 on 5 matching bases. V was shortened by 5 bases and J by 3 bases, with 22 bases between the two germline ends. The CDR3 runs to 17 residues. The V gene's germline CDR1 is SGHVS and CDR2 FNYEAQ. The CDR3 DNA reads TGTGCCAGCAGCCGAGTTTCGAGGACCGCGGGGGACACTGAAGCTTTCTTT. Its translation is CASSRVSRTAGDTEAFF.

V gene TRBV6-1 combines with J gene TRBJ2-7; perhaps TRBD2 as D (5 bases). CDR3 length equals 12 residues. Trimming took 5 bases from V and 7 from J, leaving 12 bases between them. The V gene's germline CDR1 is MNHNS and CDR2 SASEGT. DNA for the CDR3: TGTGCCAGCAGTCCCCTGCGGGTTGAGCAGTACTTC. As protein: CASSPLRVEQYF.

V and J are TRBV9 and TRBJ1-1; 8 positions match TRBD1. The germline gives CDR1 SGDLS, CDR2 YYNGEE. The CDR3 sequence is 15 residues long. Unmatched junction bases numbered 6, after V lost 0 bases and J lost 5 bases. The CDR3 sequence is CASSVVPGGRTEAFF. The CDR3 nucleotides read TGTGCCAGCAGCGTAGTTCCAGGGGGCCGGACTGAAGCTTTCTTT.

The rearrangement links TRBV4-3 to TRBJ1-1; TRBD1 might be the D (5 bases). The CDR3 runs to 15 residues. Deletions cut 2 bases from V and 4 bases from J, with 14 bases between. The germline V gene encodes CDR1 LGHNA and CDR2 YSLEER. The CDR3 DNA is TGCGCCAGCAGCCAACTACCGGGGGTGGGCACTGAAGCTTTCTTT. Translating gives CASSQLPGVGTEAFF.

The V and J genes are TRBV19 and TRBJ2-1; 8 nucleotides line up with TRBD1. The CDR3 runs to 13 residues. CDR1 LNHDA and CDR2 SQIVND come from the germline V gene (reference sequence). V gave up 3 bases and J gave up 7 bases; unmatched junction bases: 2. The CDR3 sequence: CASSIRGRNEQFF. The CDR3 DNA reads as TGTGCCAGTAGTATCAGGGGGCGGAATGAGCAGTTCTTC.

The chain links TRBV4-1 to TRBJ2-1; unclear D gene. Germline V lookup: CDR1 MGHRA, CDR2 YSYEKL. The CDR3 sequence is 16 residues long. V lost 4 bases to trimming and J lost 4 bases, with 17 bases between them. CDR3 sequence (DNA): TGCGCCAGCAGCCCCTCCTCGGGTGAAAGATACAATGAGCAGTTCTTC. It yields the protein CASSPSSGERYNEQFF.

This clone was picked up a small number of times. The V call is TRBV27, the J call TRBJ1-1; maybe TRBD1 (5 bases). The CDR3 runs to 13 residues. The germline V gene encodes CDR1 MNHEY and CDR2 SMNVEV (reference sequence). The ends were cut back, 6 bases at V and 5 bases at J, with 13 bases in the middle. The CDR3 bases are TGTGCCAGCAGATTCCTGGGGGGGACTGAAGCTTTCTTT. Its protein product is CASRFLGGTEAFF.

Only one count was recorded for this clone. The J gene is TRBJ1-2, the V gene TRBV6-1; D is possibly TRBD1 (6 bases). CDR3 length: 15 residues. The V end was cut by 4 bases, the J end by 1 base, with 13 bases between. In germline, CDR1 is MNHNS, CDR2 SASEGT. The CDR3 coding sequence is TGTGCCAGCAGTGGACAAGACAGGCTTAACTATGGCTACACCTTC. This translates into CASSGQDRLNYGYTF.